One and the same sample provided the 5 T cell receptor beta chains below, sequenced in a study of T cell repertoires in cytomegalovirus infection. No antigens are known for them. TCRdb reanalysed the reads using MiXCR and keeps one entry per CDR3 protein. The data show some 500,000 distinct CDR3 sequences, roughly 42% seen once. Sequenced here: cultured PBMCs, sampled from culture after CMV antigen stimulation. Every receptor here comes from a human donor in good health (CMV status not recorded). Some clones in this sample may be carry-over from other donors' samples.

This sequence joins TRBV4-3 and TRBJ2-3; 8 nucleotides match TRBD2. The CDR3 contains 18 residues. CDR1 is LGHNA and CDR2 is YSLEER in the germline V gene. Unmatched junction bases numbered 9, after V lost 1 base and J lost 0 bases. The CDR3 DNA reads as TGCGCCAGCAGCCAAGGTTCCGGGACTAGTGGTAGCACAGATACGCAGTATTTT. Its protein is CASSQGSGTSGSTDTQYF.

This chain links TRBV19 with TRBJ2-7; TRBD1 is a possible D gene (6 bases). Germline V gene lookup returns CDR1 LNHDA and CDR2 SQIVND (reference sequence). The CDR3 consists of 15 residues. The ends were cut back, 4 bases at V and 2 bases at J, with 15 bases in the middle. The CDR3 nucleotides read TGTGCCAGTAGTAAGTGGACAGAGAGAGCCTACGAGCAGTACTTC. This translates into CASSKWTERAYEQYF.

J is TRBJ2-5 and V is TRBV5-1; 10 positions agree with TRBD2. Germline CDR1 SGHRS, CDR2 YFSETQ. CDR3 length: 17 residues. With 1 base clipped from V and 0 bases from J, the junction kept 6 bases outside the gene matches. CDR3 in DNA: TGCGCCAGCAGCTTGCCTAGCGGGAGAGGGCACCAAGAGACCCAGTACTTC. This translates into CASSLPSGRGHQETQYF.

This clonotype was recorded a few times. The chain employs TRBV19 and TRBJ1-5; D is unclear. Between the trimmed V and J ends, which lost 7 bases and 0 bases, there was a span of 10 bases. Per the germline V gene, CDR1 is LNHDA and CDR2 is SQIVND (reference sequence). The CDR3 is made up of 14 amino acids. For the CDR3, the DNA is TGTGCCAGTAAAGGCGATTATAGCAATCAGCCCCAGCATTTT. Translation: CASKGDYSNQPQHF.

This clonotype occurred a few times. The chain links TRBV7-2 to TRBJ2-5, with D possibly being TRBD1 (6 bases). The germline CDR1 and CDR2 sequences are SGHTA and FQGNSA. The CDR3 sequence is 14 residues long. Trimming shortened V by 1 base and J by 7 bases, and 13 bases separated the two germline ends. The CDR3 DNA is TGTGCCAGCAGCTTAGGAGGGGGTTTAGGGACCCAGTACTTC. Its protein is CASSLGGGLGTQYF.